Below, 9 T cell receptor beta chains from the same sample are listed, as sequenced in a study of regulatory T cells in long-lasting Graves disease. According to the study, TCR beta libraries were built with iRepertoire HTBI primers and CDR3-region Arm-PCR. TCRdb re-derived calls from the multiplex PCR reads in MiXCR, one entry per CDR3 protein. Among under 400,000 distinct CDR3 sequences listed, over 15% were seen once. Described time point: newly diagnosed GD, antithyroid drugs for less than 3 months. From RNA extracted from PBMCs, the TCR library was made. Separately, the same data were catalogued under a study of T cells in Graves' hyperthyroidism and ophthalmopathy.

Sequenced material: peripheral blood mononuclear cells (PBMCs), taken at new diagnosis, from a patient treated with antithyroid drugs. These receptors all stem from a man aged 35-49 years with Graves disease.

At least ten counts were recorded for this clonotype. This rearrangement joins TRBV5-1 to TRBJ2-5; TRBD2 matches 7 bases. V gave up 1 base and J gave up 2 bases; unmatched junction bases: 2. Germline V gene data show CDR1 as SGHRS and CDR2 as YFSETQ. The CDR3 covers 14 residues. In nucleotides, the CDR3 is TGCGCCAGCAGCTTGAATAGCGGGCAAGAGACCCAGTACTTC. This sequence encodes CASSLNSGQETQYF. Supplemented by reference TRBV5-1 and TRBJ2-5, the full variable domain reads KAGVTQTPRYLIKTRGQQVTLSCSPISGHRSVSWYQQTPGQGLQFLFEYFSETQRNKGNFPGRFSGRQFSNSRSEMNVSTLELGDSALYLCASSLNSGQETQYFGPGTRLLVL.

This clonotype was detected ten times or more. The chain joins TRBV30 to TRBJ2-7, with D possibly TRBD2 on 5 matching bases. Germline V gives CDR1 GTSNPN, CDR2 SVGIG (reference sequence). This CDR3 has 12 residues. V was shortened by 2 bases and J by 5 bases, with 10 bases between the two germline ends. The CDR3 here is CAWSRGSHEQYF. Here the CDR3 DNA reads TGTGCCTGGAGTCGGGGTTCCCACGAGCAGTACTTC.

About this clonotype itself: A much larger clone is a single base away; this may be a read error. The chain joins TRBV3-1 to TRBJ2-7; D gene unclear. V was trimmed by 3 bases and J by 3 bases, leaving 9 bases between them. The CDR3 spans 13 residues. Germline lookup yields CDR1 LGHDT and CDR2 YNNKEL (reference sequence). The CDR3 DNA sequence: TGTGCCAGCAGCCAGACTTGCGGCTACGAGCAGTACTTC. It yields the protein CASSQTCGYEQYF.

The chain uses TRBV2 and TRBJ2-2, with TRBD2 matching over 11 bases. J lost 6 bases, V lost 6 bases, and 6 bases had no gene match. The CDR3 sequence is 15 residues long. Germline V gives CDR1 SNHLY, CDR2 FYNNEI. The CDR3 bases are TGTGCCAGCAGCCTAGCGGGGGGCCCGTCCGGGGAGCTGTTTTTT. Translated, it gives CASSLAGGPSGELFF.

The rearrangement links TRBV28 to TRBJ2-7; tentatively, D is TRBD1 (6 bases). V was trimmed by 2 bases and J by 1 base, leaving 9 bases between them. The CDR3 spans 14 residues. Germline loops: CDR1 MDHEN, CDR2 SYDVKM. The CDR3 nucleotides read TGTGCCAGCAGTTTAGTGGGGGCTTCCTACGAGCAGTACTTC. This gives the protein CASSLVGASYEQYF.

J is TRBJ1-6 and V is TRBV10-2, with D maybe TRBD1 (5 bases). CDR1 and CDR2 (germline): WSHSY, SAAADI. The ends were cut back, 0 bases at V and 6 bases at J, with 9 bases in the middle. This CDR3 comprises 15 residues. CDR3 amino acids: CASSESGGFNSPLHF. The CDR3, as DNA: TGCGCCAGCAGTGAGTCGGGGGGTTTTAATTCACCCCTCCACTTT.

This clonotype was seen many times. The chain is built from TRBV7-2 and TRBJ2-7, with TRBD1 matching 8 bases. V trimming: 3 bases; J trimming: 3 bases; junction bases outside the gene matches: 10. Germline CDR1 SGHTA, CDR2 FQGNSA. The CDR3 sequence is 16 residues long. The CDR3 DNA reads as TGTGCCAGCAGCTTTAACCCAGGACAGGGAGGCTACGAGCAGTACTTC. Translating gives CASSFNPGQGGYEQYF.

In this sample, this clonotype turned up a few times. The CDR3 nucleotides read TGTGCCAGCGGGAAAGAAAAACTGTTTTTT. Protein product: CASGKEKLFF. The rearrangement links TRBV2 to TRBJ1-4; D is unresolved. This CDR3 contains 10 residues. CDR1 is SNHLY, CDR2 FYNNEI, per germline. Trimming pared 8 bases from V and 8 bases from J, leaving 6 bases between.

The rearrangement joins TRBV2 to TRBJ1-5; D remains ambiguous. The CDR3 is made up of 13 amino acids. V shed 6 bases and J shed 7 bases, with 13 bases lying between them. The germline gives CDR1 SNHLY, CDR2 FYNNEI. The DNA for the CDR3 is TGTGCCAGCAGAGGCAGTTCTAGCCAGCCCCAGCATTTT. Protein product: CASRGSSSQPQHF.